This T cell receptor beta chain was profiled in a study of cytomegalovirus exposure and HLA in healthy donors (TCRdb year 2017). With respect to the entire study: In an earlier analysis of under 600 of the donors, 276 Gb of sequence data and approximately 120 million unique TCR beta sequences from about 190 million T cells were reported. Of the 300 to 400 genotyped donors, around 81% fell in the genetic ancestry cluster associated with self-reported Caucasian donors. HLA typing covered class I and class II loci at four-digit resolution. Besides the first cohort of approximately 710 subjects, a separate validation cohort made up of 120 different subjects was used. All discovery cohort repertoires had been generated using a single sequencing platform. Among some 410 genotyped donors of the cohort, an average of around 240,000 unique TCR beta nucleotide sequences were sequenced per donor, 15% to 20% of them non-productive. Donor age, sex, ethnicity and CMV serostatus were compiled together with the repertoire data. The study was designed to test whether signatures of past pathogen exposure could be identified by cataloging public T cell receptors. Roughly five DR-DQ haplotypes were handled as single units for association and clustering, since linkage in the cohort was strong. An early release covering just under 650 HLA-typed donors comprised about 300 gigabases of sequencing data and tens of millions of unique TCR sequences. An earlier analysis of approximately 630 of the donors applied high-throughput TCR beta sequencing to assess whether each TCR beta V gene segment acted as functional or pseudogenic. The later analysis used no new phenotypic data to find candidate immune exposures, relying instead on TCR beta sequences and their occurrence across donors. The number of typed donors differed by locus: about 620-640 for A, B, C, DRB1 and DQB1; approximately 540 for DQA1; approximately 610 for DPA1; and some 430 for DPB1. Genome-wide SNP genotypes for about 55% of the 666 donors were used in a later genetic analysis, which treated that subset as a discovery cohort. To predict cytomegalovirus infection status, the study combined high-throughput TCR immunosequencing, statistical association of individual TCRs with disease status, and machine learning. A later analysis re-examined previously published TCR beta repertoires from about 700 donors and added high-resolution HLA genotyping to investigate patterns of TCR occurrence. The study used immunosequencing to profile the T cell repertoires of some 600 subjects and linked those repertoires to cytomegalovirus serostatus.

In total, roughly 670 healthy bone marrow donors made up the cohort. All cohort members were sampled while nominally healthy, although unrecorded immune exposures were likely present. The donor was CMV seronegative and belonged to the group of 320 or so seronegative cohort members. Each donor provided a peripheral blood sample, and peripheral blood mononuclear cells were used for TCR beta sequencing. Genomic DNA was extracted from the blood cell samples with the Qiagen DNeasy Blood Extraction Kit. The library was built by means of the immunoSEQ multiplex PCR assay. For the multiplex PCR, a mixture combining 60 forward primers for TCR Vbeta segments and 13 reverse primers for TCR Jbeta segments was used. A multiplex PCR assay on genomic DNA amplified the CDR3 region of rearranged TCR beta genes. On the Illumina HiSeq System, the amplified TCR beta libraries were sequenced as 87-base-pair reads. Per the authors' processing: Across the roughly 700 repertoires, a later analysis counted 80 million or so unique TCR beta chains, 8.5 million to 12 million of which were shared by at least two donors. A nearest-neighbor algorithm error-corrected the raw reads and collapsed the reads into unique sequences, merging closely related sequences to remove PCR and sequencing errors. To assign V, D and J gene segments, CDR3 sequences were aligned to IMGT reference sequences. For a sequence to be retained, a match of at least six nucleotides to both a V gene segment and a J gene segment was required. A rearrangement was called productive if the CDR3 had no stop codons and remained in frame with V and J, and every other rearrangement was called non-productive. CDR3 was defined by IMGT convention, running from the second conserved V-encoded cysteine to the conserved J-encoded phenylalanine. Sequences without an unambiguous match to a single V gene segment were excluded from the earlier analysis of several hundred of the donors. An earlier analysis of several hundred of the donors called V segments functional above 56.7% productive rearrangements and segregating when the between-donor standard deviation exceeded 5%. To diagnose cytomegalovirus status from the catalog of TCR beta chain sequences, a statistical classification framework was built. In a later analysis, TCR nucleotide sequences were compared against IMGT/GENE-DB human TR gene sequences so that V and J genes could be assigned. Using the TCRdist pipeline, a later analysis assigned CDR3 sequences along with most-parsimonious VDJ recombination scenarios. In a later analysis, every TCR beta chain was defined by the combination of its CDR3 amino acid sequence and its V-gene family, and reads without a unique V-gene family were dropped. In a later analysis, a few hundred highly shared, low-generation-probability nucleotide sequences were removed to address suspected cross-contamination and a sequencing artifact. For each public chain, a later analysis derived a clonal expansion index from normalized ranks of inferred template counts within each repertoire. In a later analysis, generation probabilities were computed using a VDJ recombination model fitted to out-of-frame rearrangements, and the results were checked against IGoR. In a later analysis, hypergeometric tests were used to score TCR-TCR, TCR-HLA and TCR-CMV co-occurrence, with a repertoire-size bias correction applied to TCR pairs. False discovery rates were estimated in a later analysis by permuting HLA or CMV assignments 20 times. In a later analysis, co-occurring TCRs were grouped using DBSCAN, and TCRdist sequence similarity was added for clustering within HLA-allele-positive subsets. Repertoires with fewer than 30,000 or more than 120,000 public chains, plus five repertoires with anomalous nucleotide sharing, were excluded from co-occurrence clustering. TCRdb mirrors the immuneACCESS table, restricted to in-frame sequences. Some clones are absent from its copies; in checked studies, under half trace to an unresolved V gene, and the reason for the others is unknown. V and J calls and clone size are copied from that table; D and trimming were computed from the DNA. This sample has about 93,000 clones in its table, and about 79% of those were observed once. In total, the top ten clones hold 3% to 4% of the sample.

The V and J ends are trimmed by 5 bases and 4 bases, leaving 13 bases between them. According to the germline V gene (reference sequence), CDR1 reads LNHDA and CDR2 reads SQIVND. The CDR3, from cysteine to phenylalanine, totals 14 residues. The entry retains the CDR3 DNA only, 42 bases that are in frame from base 1. The investigation overall reported the following: Correlated functional status among segregating V segments might reflect linkage disequilibrium, but an unknown experimental factor could not be ruled out. In an earlier analysis of some 640 of the donors, most TCR beta V segments were observed in productive rearrangements about 87% or about 30% of the time, broadly matching IMGT annotations. In a later analysis, TCR association rates were found to vary across HLA loci, with the most associated TCRs seen for DRB1 alleles and the fewest for HLA-C alleles. A group of highly shared sequence variants was considered likely to be a technical artifact of the sequencing pipeline. Presence/absence analyses assumed roughly uniform sequencing depth across donors, an assumption that may not hold. Three of the identified cytomegalovirus-associated TCR beta chains were confirmed in vitro to be specific for cytomegalovirus antigens. HLA typing was unavailable for some donors at each locus, so association tests used only the typed subset. In the study, 164 TCR beta chains were listed as associated with cytomegalovirus. Some IMGT-functional V segments, including TRBV6-2 and TRBV6-3, could not be told apart with the 87-base-pair reads, so those segments were excluded. A later analysis found that HLA-associated TCR beta chains were more clonally expanded and had lower generation probabilities than equally common non-associated chains. A later genetic analysis associated a missense DCLRE1C variant with V-gene and J-gene trimming of TCR beta chains, and an independent cohort replicated the association. In both the original and validation cohorts, the classifier was reported to diagnose cytomegalovirus status with high specificity and sensitivity. Most TCR sequences were observed very rarely across donors, whereas some public TCRs were present in many individuals. Because counts were too low, under 20 rarely observed V segments, including chromosome 9 orphons, were left out of the earlier analysis of approximately 500 of the donors. Most CMV-associated TCR beta chains appeared to be HLA-restricted in a later analysis, and the HLA associations seemed to be driven largely by CMV exposure. Immune exposure information for the cohort was limited to CMV serostatus. According to a later genetic analysis, donors in an Asian-associated ancestry cluster had fewer N-insertions in productive TCRs than the approximately 630-donor mean. The cohort was sequenced for TCR beta chains only, and without alpha or paired-chain data the features that could be detected were limited. A later analysis reported that several top co-occurrence clusters appeared linked to parvovirus B19, influenza, CMV and Epstein-Barr virus. A later analysis associated some 17,000 TCR beta sequences with specific HLA alleles at a false discovery rate of 0.05. Assigning TCR associations to individual alleles was difficult when HLA alleles, especially DR and DQ, strongly co-occurred. According to the authors, the approach could potentially be generalized to other disease states and immunological phenotypes. A further reported finding was that TCR beta sequences accurately predicted the HLA-A and HLA-B alleles for most subjects in the first cohort.

This clone was recorded a few times. The specificity of this receptor is unknown. Nothing much larger sits one base from this clone, and base qualities are not available. Sequencing was performed on PBMCs. This clonotype was sampled from a man in his fifties in good health and CMV-seronegative. The receptor chain draws on TRBV19 and TRBJ2-3; 5 matching bases give a weak D call of TRBD1. This receptor carries the CDR3 CASSSQGYPDTQYF. The DNA reads as follows: TGTGCCAGTAGTTCCCAGGGTTACCCAGATACGCAGTATTTT.